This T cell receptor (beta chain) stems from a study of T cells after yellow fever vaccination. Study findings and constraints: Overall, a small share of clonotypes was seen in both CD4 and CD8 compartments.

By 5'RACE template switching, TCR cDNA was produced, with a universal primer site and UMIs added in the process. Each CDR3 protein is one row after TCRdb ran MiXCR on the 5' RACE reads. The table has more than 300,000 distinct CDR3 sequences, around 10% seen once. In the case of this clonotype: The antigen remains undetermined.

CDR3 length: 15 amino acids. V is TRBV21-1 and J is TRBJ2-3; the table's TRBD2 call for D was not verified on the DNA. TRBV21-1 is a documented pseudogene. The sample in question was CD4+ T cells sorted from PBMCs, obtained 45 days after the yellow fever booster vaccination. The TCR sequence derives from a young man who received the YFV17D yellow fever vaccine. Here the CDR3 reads CASSFGTSVTDTQYF. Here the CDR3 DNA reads TGTGCCAGCAGCTTCGGGACTAGCGTAACAGATACGCAGTATTTT.